This passage covers 19 T cell receptor beta chains from one sample sequenced in a study of cytomegalovirus exposure and HLA in healthy donors. The PCR ran on 60 Vbeta and 13 Jbeta primers. TCRdb's table, derived via immunoSEQ multiplex PCR, lists solely in-frame clones and lacks some. Of around 160,000 clones listed, roughly 87% are singletons. The source material was PBMCs. Source of these receptors: a man aged 45-60 years in good health and CMV-seropositive.

This clone was found once. This chain links TRBV5-1 with TRBJ1-4, with TRBD1 identical over 8 bases. The V gene end was trimmed by 4 bases and the J gene end by 7 bases; junction bases not matched to a gene: 6. Per the germline V gene, CDR1 is SGHRS and CDR2 is YFSETQ. The CDR3 has 14 amino acids. In DNA form, the CDR3 reads TGCGCCAGCAGCACCGGACAGGGAAGTGAAAAACTGTTTTTT. This translates into CASSTGQGSEKLFF.

The sample holds one count of this clone. The gene calls are TRBV6-6 and TRBJ2-3; the match to TRBD2 covers 13 bases. The ends lost 7 bases at V and 4 bases at J; junction bases unmatched: 5. The germline V gene encodes CDR1 MNHNY and CDR2 SVGAGI (reference sequence). The CDR3 length is 15 residues. The DNA of the CDR3 is TGTGCCAGCACCCTGGGACTAGCGGGACCAGATACGCAGTATTTT. Translated: CASTLGLAGPDTQYF.

This clone was seen a handful of times. The J gene is TRBJ2-2, the V gene TRBV9; TRBD2 aligns across 7 bases. Germline values: CDR1 SGDLS, CDR2 YYNGEE. The V segment lost 4 bases and the J segment 1 base; nucleotides outside the gene matches: 10. The CDR3 consists of 17 residues. The CDR3 nucleotides read TGTGCCAGCAGCTCCCGCACCGGGACTAAGAACACCGGGGAGCTGTTTTTT. It specifies CASSSRTGTKNTGELFF.

The V and J genes are TRBV7-8 and TRBJ1-2; D might be TRBD1 (5 bases). Trimming stripped 5 bases from V and 4 bases from J, with 14 bases between. The CDR3 has 14 amino acids. CDR1 and CDR2 (germline): SGHVS, FQNEAQ. The CDR3 nucleotides are TGTGCCAGCAGCCGGATCCAGGGTAGCTATGGCTACACCTTC. Translating it yields CASSRIQGSYGYTF.

The table lists this clone with a few counts. The chain carries TRBV6-5 and TRBJ1-1; maybe TRBD1 (5 bases). Germline V lookup: CDR1 MNHEY, CDR2 SVGAGI. The germline V and J ends were trimmed by 5 bases and 1 base, with 14 bases remaining between them. The CDR3 length is 15 residues. The CDR3 DNA reads as TGTGCCAGCAGTAACCATGTGGGGGGGAACACTGAAGCTTTCTTT. Amino acids: CASSNHVGGNTEAFF.

V gene TRBV30 combines with J gene TRBJ2-7; D remains ambiguous. The CDR3 totals 13 residues. With 3 bases removed from V and 0 bases from J, the gap between germline ends came to 9 bases. The V gene's germline CDR1 is GTSNPN and CDR2 SVGIG (reference sequence). CDR3: CAWSKLVSYEQYF. The CDR3 coding sequence is TGTGCCTGGAGCAAGCTAGTCTCCTACGAGCAGTACTTC.

A word on this clone: In the same sample, other DNA sequences code for this CDR3. The V call is TRBV5-1, the J call TRBJ1-1; TRBD1 matches 8 bases. This CDR3 has 15 amino acids. V was pared by 0 bases and J by 1 base, with 2 bases of the junction left unmatched. CDR1 and CDR2 from the germline V gene are SGHRS and YFSETQ. The CDR3 reads CASSLVGQGNTEAFF. The CDR3 nucleotides are TGCGCCAGCAGCTTGGTCGGACAGGGGAACACTGAAGCTTTCTTT.

V and J are TRBV2 and TRBJ2-1, with D tentatively TRBD1 (6 bases). The CDR3 has 15 residues. Trimming took off 3 bases at V and 4 bases at J, with 13 bases between the two ends. CDR1 is SNHLY and CDR2 is FYNNEI in the germline V gene. In DNA form, the CDR3 reads TGTGCCAGCAGTGAGTTGGGGGCGTCGTACAATGAGCAGTTCTTC. Translation: CASSELGASYNEQFF.

The gene calls are TRBV5-1 and TRBJ2-2; D not certain. The CDR3 runs 14 residues. Germline V gene lookup returns CDR1 SGHRS and CDR2 YFSETQ. V lost 4 bases, J lost 4 bases, and 11 bases lay in between. CDR3 DNA: TGCGCCAGCAGCAAAGACACCTCCACCGGGGAGCTGTTTTTT. Translating gives CASSKDTSTGELFF.

The chain carries TRBV6-5 and TRBJ1-3; D remains ambiguous. The ends were cut back, 8 bases at V and 0 bases at J, with 14 bases in the middle. Germline V lookup: CDR1 MNHEY, CDR2 SVGAGI. The CDR3 loop spans 15 amino acids. The CDR3 coding sequence is TGTGCCAGCCGAGGCACGGCTAGCTCTGGAAACACCATATATTTT. This sequence encodes CASRGTASSGNTIYF.

J is TRBJ1-5 and V is TRBV30, with unresolved D. CDR3 length: 12 amino acids. Germline V gene lookup returns CDR1 GTSNPN and CDR2 SVGIG (reference sequence). V lost 4 bases and J lost 3, with 7 bases in between. The CDR3 sequence is CAWNRNNQPQHF. The CDR3 DNA reads as TGTGCCTGGAACAGAAACAATCAGCCCCAGCATTTT.

The chain combines TRBV5-5 with TRBJ1-6; 7 bases line up with TRBD1. This CDR3 is 15 amino acids long. J was trimmed by 6 bases and V by 1 base; bases with no gene match: 4. Germline CDR1 SGHKS, CDR2 YYEKEE (reference sequence). The CDR3 reads CASSLRGDSNSPLHF. The CDR3 coding sequence is TGTGCCAGCAGCTTGCGAGGGGACAGTAATTCACCCCTCCACTTT.

This clone came up once. The V and J genes are TRBV7-2 and TRBJ2-1; D is uncertain. The CDR3 has 14 amino acids. The germline V gene has CDR1 SGHTA and CDR2 FQGNSA. With 1 base removed from V and 5 bases from J, the gap between germline ends came to 9 bases. As DNA, the CDR3 is TGTGCCAGCAGCTTAGTGCGGCAAAACAATGAGCAGTTCTTC. The encoded protein is CASSLVRQNNEQFF.

In regard to this clone: A read error may account for a junction end that differs from germline. The V and J genes are TRBV7-8 and TRBJ2-2; D is possibly TRBD2 (6 bases). The V gene's germline CDR1 is SGHVS and CDR2 FQNEAQ. CDR3 length: 16 residues. The CDR3 loop reads CVSSLVGLRNTGELFF. The CDR3 bases are TGTGTCAGCAGCTTAGTGGGACTGAGGAACACCGGGGAGCTGTTTTTT.

The rearrangement links TRBV4-1 to TRBJ2-5, with 8 bases matching TRBD2. The junction had 8 bases not matched to a gene; V was cut back by 3 bases and J by 11 bases. The germline CDR1 and CDR2 sequences are MGHRA and YSYEKL. CDR3 length: 13 residues. In DNA form, the CDR3 reads TGCGCCAGCAGCCACCTCCTCGGGGGGGAGCAGTACTTC. Translated, it gives CASSHLLGGEQYF.

The gene calls are TRBV2 and TRBJ2-3; D gene ambiguous. CDR3 length: 13 amino acids. The germline V and J ends were trimmed by 4 bases and 5 bases, with 10 bases remaining between them. The V gene's germline CDR1 is SNHLY and CDR2 FYNNEI. CDR3: CASSVSDGDTQYF. The CDR3 nucleotides are TGTGCCAGCAGTGTCAGTGATGGAGATACGCAGTATTTT.

J is TRBJ2-7 and V is TRBV5-1, with 8 nucleotides matching TRBD2. V lost 3 bases to trimming and J lost 1 base; unmatched junction nucleotides: 9. The CDR3 is 16 residues long. The germline V gene encodes CDR1 SGHRS and CDR2 YFSETQ. Here the CDR3 reads CASSWALAGISYEQYF. CDR3 DNA: TGCGCCAGCAGCTGGGCCCTAGCGGGTATTTCCTACGAGCAGTACTTC.

The V call is TRBV4-3, the J call TRBJ2-2; TRBD2 aligns across 10 bases. CDR3 length: 14 residues. V shed 2 bases, J shed 11 bases, and the junction held 5 bases outside the gene matches. Germline V gene lookup returns CDR1 LGHNA and CDR2 YSLEER. As DNA, the CDR3 is TGCGCCAGCAGCCAAACTAGCGGGAAAGGAGAGCTGTTTTTT. It codes for CASSQTSGKGELFF.

The gene calls are TRBV28 and TRBJ1-5; 8 bases line up with TRBD1. CDR1 MDHEN and CDR2 SYDVKM come from the germline V gene. V gave up 1 base and J gave up 7 bases; unmatched junction bases: 6. The CDR3 has 15 residues. DNA for the CDR3: TGTGCCAGCAGTTTATCGGACAGGGATTGGCAGCCCCAGCATTTT. Amino acids: CASSLSDRDWQPQHF. Combining the CDR3 with reference TRBV28 and TRBJ1-5 gives the whole variable domain DVKVTQSSRYLVKRTGEKVFLECVQDMDHENMFWYRQDPGLGLRLIYFSYDVKMKEKGDIPEGYSVSREKKERFSLILESASTNQTSMYLCASSLSDRDWQPQHFGDGTRLSIL.